This TCR beta chain appears in the sequencing data of a study of blood T cells in healthy people across ages. The length of the CDR3 is 13 residues. The ends were cut back, 5 bases at V and 7 bases at J, with 13 bases in the middle. CDR1 and CDR2 from the germline V gene are SGHKS and YYEKEE (reference sequence). Roughly 10 milliliters was the volume of peripheral blood drawn from each donor. This clonotype showed up many times. Using a J-beta primer mix together with a sample-barcoded 5' primer, a second PCR was run for about 6 to 12 cycles. TCRdb re-called the 5' RACE reads through MiXCR, storing one row per CDR3 protein. The sample lists approximately 810,000 distinct CDR3 sequences; around 28% were seen once.

The genes are TRBV5-5 and TRBJ2-1, with D possibly called TRBD1 or TRBD2 (5 bases each). The TCR originated in a woman older than 75 in good health. Sequenced input: blood. CDR3 sequence (DNA): TGTGCCAGCAGAACCGGGACCCTAAATGAGCAGTTCTTC. Translated: CASRTGTLNEQFF.